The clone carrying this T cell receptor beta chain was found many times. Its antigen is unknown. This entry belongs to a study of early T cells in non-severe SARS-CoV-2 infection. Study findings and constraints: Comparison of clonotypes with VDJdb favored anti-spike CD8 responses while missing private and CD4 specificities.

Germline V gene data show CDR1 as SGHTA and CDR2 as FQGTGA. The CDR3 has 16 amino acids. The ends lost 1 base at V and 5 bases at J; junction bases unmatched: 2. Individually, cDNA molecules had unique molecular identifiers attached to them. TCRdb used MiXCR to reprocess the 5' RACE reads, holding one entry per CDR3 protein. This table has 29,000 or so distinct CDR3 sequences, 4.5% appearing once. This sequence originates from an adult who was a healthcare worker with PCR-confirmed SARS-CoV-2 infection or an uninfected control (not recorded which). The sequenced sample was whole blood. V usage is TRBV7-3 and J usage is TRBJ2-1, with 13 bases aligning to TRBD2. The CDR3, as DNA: TGTGCCAGCAGCTTAATGGGGACTAGCGGGAACAATGAGCAGTTCTTC. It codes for CASSLMGTSGNNEQFF.